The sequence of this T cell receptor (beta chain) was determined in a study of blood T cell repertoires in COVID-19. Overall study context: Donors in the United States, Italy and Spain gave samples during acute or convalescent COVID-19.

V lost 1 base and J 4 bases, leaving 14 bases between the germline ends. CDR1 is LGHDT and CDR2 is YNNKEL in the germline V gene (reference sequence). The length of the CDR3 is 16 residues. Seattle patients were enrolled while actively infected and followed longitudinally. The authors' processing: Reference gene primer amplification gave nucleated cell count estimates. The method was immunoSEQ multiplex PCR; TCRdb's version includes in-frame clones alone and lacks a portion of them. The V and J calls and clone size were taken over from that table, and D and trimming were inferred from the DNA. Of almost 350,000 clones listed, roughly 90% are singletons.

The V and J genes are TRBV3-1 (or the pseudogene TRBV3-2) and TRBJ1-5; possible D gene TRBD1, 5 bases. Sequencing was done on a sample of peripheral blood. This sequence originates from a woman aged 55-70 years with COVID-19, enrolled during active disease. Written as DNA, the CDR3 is TGTGCCAGCAGCCAAGGTGGGCAGGGCCCAAATCAGCCCCAGCATTTT. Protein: CASSQGGQGPNQPQHF.